The source of this TCR beta chain is a study of chemoradiotherapy in HPV16-positive cancers. The CDR3 length is 13 residues. The germline gives CDR1 LGHNA, CDR2 YNFKEQ. V was clipped by 2 bases and J by 7 bases, with 12 bases between them. Measured with immunoSEQ multiplex PCR; TCRdb has only the in-frame clones, and not every one. The data contain tens of thousands of clones, about 90% of them singletons. Over chemoradiotherapy, repertoires were sampled more than once. The study, taken as a whole, reports: Candidate HPV-specific clones and E7-related TCR motifs grew in tumor during treatment. Better recurrence-free survival went with HPV-responsive T-cell expansion in HPV16-positive patients. Only a couple of HPV16-positive patients supplied the functional HPV-specificity definition.

In this sample, this clone turned up once. Its antigen is currently unknown. The V and J genes are TRBV4-2 and TRBJ2-7; D uncertain. The TCR sequence derives from a human donor with HPV-associated anogenital cancer. The sequenced sample was blood, obtained from a patient who underwent chemoradiotherapy. CDR3 region: CASSQRDNGEQYF. The CDR3 DNA reads TGTGCCAGCAGCCAACGTGACAATGGGGAGCAGTACTTC.